These T cell receptor beta chains were read from a single sample in a study of PD-1 blockade in classical Hodgkin lymphoma. Produced via immunoSEQ multiplex PCR; TCRdb's table is partial and in-frame only. The table lists some 16,000 clones, roughly 82% of them singletons. This sample comprised peripheral blood mononuclear cells (PBMCs), obtained before the second cycle of nivolumab. These receptors came from a human donor with classical Hodgkin lymphoma. The CDR3 runs from the conserved cysteine through the conserved F or W. D genes are given only for firm matches. Size tells how often a clone was seen (once, few, many) or the class of an expanded clone, and some rows leave it out.

>.|TRBJ2-2|TRBV11-3|TRBD2
TGTGCCAGCAGCCCGCAGGGGTTCCAGCGGGGGTACACCGGGGAGCTGTTTTTT
CASSPQGFQRGYTGELFF
>.|TRBJ2-7|TRBV14|TRBD1
TGTGCCAGCAGCCCATTGGGACAGGGGATCCACGAGCAGTACTTC
CASSPLGQGIHEQYF
>.|TRBJ2-2|TRBV9|TRBD1
TGTGCCAGCAGCCTTAGACAGGGTGGGAACACCGGGGAGCTGTTTTTT
CASSLRQGGNTGELFF
>.|TRBJ2-5|TRBV6-1|.
TGTGCCAGCAGCACTAGAGTAGGAGAGACCCAGTACTTC
CASSTRVGETQYF
>.|TRBJ2-7|TRBV7-9|TRBD2
TGTGCCAGCAGCATGGGACTAGCCGGTTACGAGCAGTACTTC
CASSMGLAGYEQYF
>.|TRBJ2-7|TRBV5-6|TRBD1
TGTGCCAGCAGCTTGAACAGGGGAGCGTCCTACGAGCAGTACTTC
CASSLNRGASYEQYF
>once|TRBJ2-7|TRBV7-2|TRBD2
TGTGCCAGCAGCTTAGTTGGCGGGGGGGTCTACGAGCAGTACTTC
CASSLVGGGVYEQYF
>.|TRBJ2-5|TRBV11-3|TRBD1
TGTGCCAGCAGCTTAGGCGCGACAGGGGAAGGAGAGACCCAGTACTTC
CASSLGATGEGETQYF
>.|TRBJ2-2|TRBV9|.
TGTGCCAGTAGCCCGGTGGACCAAGTGACCACCGGGGAGCTGTTTTTT
CASSPVDQVTTGELFF
>.|TRBJ2-3|TRBV5-6|TRBD1
TGTGCCAGCAGCCGTGGACAGGGGTTAGGCACAGATACGCAGTATTTT
CASSRGQGLGTDTQYF
>once|TRBJ2-3|TRBV27|.
TGTGCCAGCAAATTCGCGGCAGGCACAGATACGCAGTATTTT
CASKFAAGTDTQYF
>.|TRBJ2-3|TRBV30|TRBD2
TGTGCCTGGAGGCTAGCGGGGGGGACAGATACGCAGTATTTT
CAWRLAGGTDTQYF
>.|TRBJ1-2|TRBV14|.
TGTGCCAGCAGCCAAGTTCTCAGTGGTGGCTACACCTTC
CASSQVLSGGYTF
>.|TRBJ2-3|TRBV9|TRBD1
TGTGCCAGCAGCGTAGTGGGGACAGGGGGGTTAGATACGCAGTATTTT
CASSVVGTGGLDTQYF
>.|TRBJ1-5|TRBV18|.
TGTGCCAGCTCCCTCGGTCTCAATCAGCCCCAGCATTTT
CASSLGLNQPQHF
>.|TRBJ2-5|TRBV10-3|.
TGTGCCGCCCGGGGAGAAGAGACCCAGTACTTC
CAARGEETQYF
>few|TRBJ2-7|TRBV19|.
TGTGCCAGTACGGCAGGGGCTAATTGGGAATTCTACGAGCAGTACTTC
CASTAGANWEFYEQYF
>.|TRBJ2-3|TRBV2|TRBD2
TGTGCCAGCACCTTCCTGACGTGGGGGGGAGGAAAAGTCACAGATACGCAGTATTTT
CASTFLTWGGGKVTDTQYF
>.|TRBJ1-2|TRBV27|.
TGTGCCATCAGAGACCTAAACTATGGCTACACCTTC
CAIRDLNYGYTF
>few|TRBJ1-5|TRBV6-1|.
TGTGCCAGCAGTGTAAGAATCTTTCAGCCCCAGCATTTT
CASSVRIFQPQHF
>.|TRBJ1-6|TRBV5-4|.
TGTGCCAGCAGCGGCAGGGTAGGGGGTAATTCACCCCTCCACTTT
CASSGRVGGNSPLHF
>.|TRBJ2-3|TRBV7-6|.
TGTGCCAGCAGCTTTGACTGGAGCACAGATACGCAGTATTTT
CASSFDWSTDTQYF
>.|TRBJ1-1|TRBV13|.
TGTGCCAGCAGCCCTCGGGACCATGGTACAAGCACTGAAGCTTTCTTT
CASSPRDHGTSTEAFF
>.|TRBJ1-2|TRBV29-1|.
TGCAGCGCCTCGACGGGACGAGGTATCTACACCTTC
CSASTGRGIYTF